Each of the 16 T cell receptor beta chains below was sequenced from the same sample in a study of Tregs in tolerant kidney transplant recipients. Antigens of these TCRs are unknown. Sequenced by immunoSEQ multiplex PCR; TCRdb stores in-frame clones only, minus some. The sample has some 15,000 clones, about two thirds seen once. Sample: Tregs from blood cultured with allogeneic cells. The receptors shown here come from a human donor in good health.

This clone was seen many times. This chain connects TRBV5-5 to TRBJ2-5, with D unresolved. The CDR3 extends over 12 amino acids. Germline-derived CDR1 and CDR2 are SGHKS and YYEKEE (reference sequence). V was cut by 4 bases and J by 2 bases, with 6 bases left in between. The DNA for the CDR3 is TGTGCCAGCAGCACCCAACAAGAGACCCAGTACTTC. This encodes CASSTQQETQYF.

This clone was observed once. The genes are TRBV2 and TRBJ1-4; no clear D gene. CDR3 size: 13 residues. Per germline, CDR1 SNHLY and CDR2 FYNNEI. Trimming removed 6 bases from V and 5 bases from J, with 10 bases in between. The CDR3: CASRAGRNEKLFF. CDR3 coding DNA: TGTGCCAGCAGGGCAGGTCGAAATGAAAAACTGTTTTTT.

This chain links TRBV5-8 with TRBJ1-2; possibly TRBD1 for D (6 bases). Germline V gene lookup returns CDR1 SGHTS and CDR2 YDEGEE. The CDR3 totals 13 residues. V was trimmed by 4 bases and J by 4 bases, leaving 11 bases between them. CDR3 sequence reads: CASSPGQLYGYTF. The DNA for the CDR3 is TGTGCCAGCAGCCCCGGACAGCTCTATGGCTACACCTTC.

The V and J genes are TRBV5-1 and TRBJ1-1; D call uncertain. Germline V lookup: CDR1 SGHRS, CDR2 YFSETQ. V lost 2 bases and J 1 base, leaving 9 bases between the germline ends. CDR3 length equals 14 residues. The DNA for the CDR3 is TGCGCCAGCAGCTTTGACCGGGGGAACACTGAAGCTTTCTTT. Protein: CASSFDRGNTEAFF.

This clone was counted between two and nine times. The rearrangement uses TRBV7-2 and TRBJ1-1; no reliable D call. Trimming removed 5 bases at V and 2 bases at J, with 15 bases between. Germline V gene lookup returns CDR1 SGHTA and CDR2 FQGNSA. The CDR3 length is 15 residues. The DNA of the CDR3 is TGTGCCAGCAGCCAACGGACGGCATTCAACACTGAAGCTTTCTTT. It is translated as CASSQRTAFNTEAFF.

By sample fraction, this clone is medium-sized (0.01 to 0.1%). The V gene is TRBV29-1, the J gene TRBJ1-1, with no clear D. This CDR3 has 13 amino acids. V was pared by 8 bases and J by 3 bases, with 16 bases between. CDR1 and CDR2 from the germline V gene are SQVTM and ANQGSEA. The CDR3 reads CSSQKRQDTEAFF. In DNA form, the CDR3 reads TGCAGCTCCCAAAAGCGGCAGGACACTGAAGCTTTCTTT.

In this sample, this clone turned up once. V and J are TRBV7-9 and TRBJ1-6; D gene uncertain. Germline CDR1 reads SEHNR; CDR2 reads FQNEAQ (reference sequence). The CDR3 is 15 amino acids. V lost 10 bases and J 6 bases, leaving 19 bases between the germline ends. The CDR3 nucleotides are TGTGCCACTACACCTTGGCGTCGGGTTAATTCACCCCTCCACTTT. Its translation: CATTPWRRVNSPLHF.

The J gene is TRBJ1-1, the V gene TRBV5-1, with D unclear. The CDR3 has 15 amino acids. CDR1 is SGHRS, CDR2 YFSETQ, per germline. The V end was cut by 4 bases, the J end by 5 bases, with 18 bases between. The DNA of the CDR3 is TGCGCCAGCAGCCGAGTCATTGGCGCCCGGACTGAAGCTTTCTTT. It yields the protein CASSRVIGARTEAFF.

The rearrangement joins TRBV6-5 to TRBJ2-1; no clear D. Per the germline V gene, CDR1 is MNHEY and CDR2 is SVGAGI. V shed 5 bases and J shed 13 bases, with 18 bases lying between them. This CDR3 comprises 13 residues. The CDR3 spells CASSVVSVGIQFF. The CDR3 DNA follows: TGTGCCAGCAGTGTCGTAAGTGTGGGTATACAGTTCTTC.

This rearrangement joins TRBV2 to TRBJ1-3; D is ambiguous. The CDR3 length is 16 residues. In germline, CDR1 is SNHLY, CDR2 FYNNEI. Trimming took off 6 bases at V and 4 bases at J, with 19 bases between the two ends. The CDR3 is CASRPIRGSKGNTIYF. The CDR3 DNA sequence: TGTGCCAGCAGACCAATTCGAGGCTCTAAAGGAAACACCATATATTTT.

The chain combines TRBV7-9 with TRBJ2-7, with D hard to call. This CDR3 is 15 amino acids long. CDR1 is SEHNR and CDR2 is FQNEAQ in the germline V gene (reference sequence). Trimming took 2 bases from V and 2 from J, leaving 13 bases between them. CDR3 DNA: TGTGCCAGCAGCTTAAACGGGTTGGGTCCCTACGAGCAGTACTTC. Protein: CASSLNGLGPYEQYF.

The gene calls are TRBV5-6 and TRBJ2-7, with D perhaps matching TRBD1 or TRBD2 (5 bases each). Trimming left V 4 bases short and J 3 bases short, with 20 bases between. CDR3 size: 16 residues. CDR1 SGHDT and CDR2 YYEEEE come from the germline V gene. The CDR3 loop is CASSPGLGAWGYEQYF. The CDR3 coding sequence is TGTGCCAGCAGCCCGGGATTAGGGGCCTGGGGCTACGAGCAGTACTTC. The variable domain in full, with the rest retrieved from reference TRBV5-6 and TRBJ2-7, is DAGVTQSPTHLIKTRGQQVTLRCSPKSGHDTVSWYQQALGQGPQFIFQYYEEEERQRGNFPDRFSGHQFPNYSSELNVNALLLGDSALYLCASSPGLGAWGYEQYFGPGTRLTVT.

V and J are TRBV7-7 and TRBJ2-6, with D unresolved. The V end lost 5 bases, the J end lost 5 bases, and 22 bases lay between the germline ends. Per the germline V gene, CDR1 is SSHAT and CDR2 is FNYEAQ (reference sequence). This CDR3 spans 18 amino acids. DNA for the CDR3: TGTGCCAGCAGCGTTTCGTCAGTGCCACAAAGTCGGGCCAACGTCCTGACTTTC. It encodes CASSVSSVPQSRANVLTF.

This chain joins TRBV7-5 and TRBJ2-7; the table's D call, TRBD2, has no DNA check behind it. TRBV7-5 is a recognized pseudogene. The CDR3 is 14 residues long. In nucleotides, the CDR3 is TGTGCCAGCAGTTACGATCGCGGGTTTTACGAGCAGTACTTC. It yields the protein CASSYDRGFYEQYF.

The V and J genes are TRBV7-2 and TRBJ2-7, with 13 nucleotides matching TRBD2. V was clipped by 3 bases and J by 6 bases; unmatched bases: 5. The length of the CDR3 is 15 residues. The germline V gene has CDR1 SGHTA and CDR2 FQGNSA. The CDR3 coding sequence is TGTGCCAGCAGCTTCGGACTAGCGGGAGTATCCGAGCAGTACTTC. This gives the protein CASSFGLAGVSEQYF.

The chain is built from TRBV7-2 and TRBJ2-3; D call uncertain. V lost 2 bases, J lost 4 bases, and 4 bases lay in between. The CDR3 extends over 12 amino acids. Germline CDR1 SGHTA, CDR2 FQGNSA. The CDR3 DNA reads TGTGCCAGCAGCTTAAATCCAGATACGCAGTATTTT. Residues: CASSLNPDTQYF.